The rows below give T cell receptor beta chains drawn from one sample of a study of cytomegalovirus exposure and HLA in healthy donors. Clones were read by immunoSEQ multiplex PCR, and TCRdb kept only the in-frame ones, dropping some. Here the sample spans 100,000 to 150,000 clones, approximately 78% being singletons. The material sequenced was PBMCs. These receptors were obtained from a female donor in good health and CMV-seronegative. Both conserved end residues are part of each CDR3. The D gene is left open where the match is weak. Clone size is not always given. Where it is, it says once, few, many or a class for expanded clones.

v_call	clone_size	d_call	j_call	cdr3_aa	cdr3_nt
TRBV19	few	TRBD1	TRBJ1-2	CASSPQGADGYTF	TGTGCCAGTAGTCCGCAGGGGGCGGATGGCTACACCTTC
TRBV4-2	.	.	TRBJ1-3	CASSQGGQGISGNTIYF	TGTGCCAGCAGCCAAGGGGGGCAGGGAATCTCTGGAAACACCATATATTTT
TRBV5-1	.	TRBD1	TRBJ1-5	CASSWGPGQGSNQPQHF	TGCGCCAGCAGCTGGGGGCCGGGACAGGGGAGCAATCAGCCCCAGCATTTT
TRBV11-3	.	.	TRBJ2-5	CASSFLGGPQETQYF	TGTGCCAGCAGCTTCCTAGGGGGTCCACAAGAGACCCAGTACTTC
TRBV4-2	.	.	TRBJ2-2	CASSQEGQRTGELFF	TGTGCCAGCAGCCAAGAGGGACAACGCACCGGGGAGCTGTTTTTT
TRBV6-6	.	.	TRBJ1-1	CASSIPTVGTEAFF	TGTGCCAGCAGTATACCGACAGTGGGGACTGAAGCTTTCTTT
TRBV4-2	.	TRBD1	TRBJ2-1	CASRYGQGGNEQFF	TGTGCCAGCAGATATGGACAGGGAGGCAATGAGCAGTTCTTC
TRBV7-9	.	TRBD2	TRBJ2-3	CASSSPREGRATDTQYF	TGTGCCAGCAGCTCCCCGAGGGAGGGGAGGGCCACAGATACGCAGTATTTT
TRBV6-1	once	.	TRBJ1-6	CASSGQRNSPLHF	TGTGCCAGCAGTGGACAGAGGAATTCACCCCTCCACTTT
TRBV6-1	.	.	TRBJ2-5	CASSEAQGGSETQYF	TGTGCCAGCAGTGAAGCGCAAGGGGGTTCAGAGACCCAGTACTTC
TRBV30	once	.	TRBJ1-2	CAWSRTAKMGGYTF	TGTGCCTGGAGTAGGACAGCCAAGATGGGTGGCTACACCTTC
TRBV6-1	.	TRBD1	TRBJ2-3	CASSIDRGSDTQYF	TGTGCCAGCAGTATAGACAGGGGCTCAGATACGCAGTATTTT
TRBV5-1	few	.	TRBJ1-4	CASSSTGIFNEKLFF	TGCGCCAGCAGCAGCACAGGTATTTTTAATGAAAAACTGTTTTTT
TRBV19	.	TRBD1	TRBJ1-1	CASSPGTGTNTEAFF	TGTGCCAGTAGTCCCGGGACAGGGACGAACACTGAAGCTTTCTTT
TRBV4-2	.	TRBD1	TRBJ1-1	CASSQDGTGVDTEAFF	TGTGCCAGCAGCCAAGACGGGACAGGGGTTGACACTGAAGCTTTCTTT
TRBV30	.	.	TRBJ1-1	CAWAIAGRSPEAFF	TGTGCCTGGGCCATCGCAGGGCGATCACCTGAAGCTTTCTTT
TRBV19	.	TRBD1	TRBJ1-1	CASSILGQGGTEAFF	TGTGCCAGTAGTATTCTCGGACAGGGGGGCACTGAAGCTTTCTTT
TRBV30	.	.	TRBJ2-3	CAWSRGSTDTQYF	TGTGCCTGGAGTCGAGGTAGCACAGATACGCAGTATTTT